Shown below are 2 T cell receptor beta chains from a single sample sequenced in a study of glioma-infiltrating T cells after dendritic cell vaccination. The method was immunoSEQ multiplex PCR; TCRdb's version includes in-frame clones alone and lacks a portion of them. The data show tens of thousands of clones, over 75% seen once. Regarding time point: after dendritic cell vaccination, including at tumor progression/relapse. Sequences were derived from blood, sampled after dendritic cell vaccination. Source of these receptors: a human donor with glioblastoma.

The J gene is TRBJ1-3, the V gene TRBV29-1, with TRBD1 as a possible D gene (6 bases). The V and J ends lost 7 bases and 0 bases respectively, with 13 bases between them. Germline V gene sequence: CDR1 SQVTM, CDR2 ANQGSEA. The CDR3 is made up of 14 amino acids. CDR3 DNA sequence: TGCAGCGCTTGGACAGCCTACTCTGGAAACACCATATATTTT. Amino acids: CSAWTAYSGNTIYF. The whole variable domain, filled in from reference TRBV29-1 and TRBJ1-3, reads SAVISQKPSRDICQRGTSLTIQCQVDSQVTMMFWYRQQPGQSLTLIATANQGSEATYESGFVIDKFPISRPNLTFSTLTVSNMSPEDSSIYLCSAWTAYSGNTIYFGEGSWLTVV.

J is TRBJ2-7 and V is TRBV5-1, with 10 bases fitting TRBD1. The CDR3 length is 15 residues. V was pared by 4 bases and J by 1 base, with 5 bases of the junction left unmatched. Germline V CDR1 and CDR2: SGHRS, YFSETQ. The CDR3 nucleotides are TGCGCCAGCAGCGCATGGACAGGGGGTTCCTACGAGCAGTACTTC. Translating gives CASSAWTGGSYEQYF.